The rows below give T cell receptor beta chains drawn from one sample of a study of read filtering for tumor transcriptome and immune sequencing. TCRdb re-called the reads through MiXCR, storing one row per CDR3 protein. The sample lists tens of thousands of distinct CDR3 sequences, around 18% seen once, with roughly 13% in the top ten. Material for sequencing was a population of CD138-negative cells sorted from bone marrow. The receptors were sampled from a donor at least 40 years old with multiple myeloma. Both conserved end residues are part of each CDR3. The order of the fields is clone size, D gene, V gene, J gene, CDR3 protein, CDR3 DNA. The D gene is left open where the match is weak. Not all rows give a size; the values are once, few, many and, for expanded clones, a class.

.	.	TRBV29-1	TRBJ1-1	CSVEPDFNTVAFF	TGCAGCGTTGAACCGGATTTTAACACTGTAGCGTTCTTT
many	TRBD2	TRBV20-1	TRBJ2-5	CSACGLAGDLETQYF	TGCAGTGCCTGCGGACTAGCGGGAGATTTAGAGACCCAGTACTTC
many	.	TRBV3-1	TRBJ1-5	CASKGGGYHSNQPQHF	TGTGCCAGCAAGGGGGGGGGGTACCATAGCAATCAGCCCCAGCATTTT
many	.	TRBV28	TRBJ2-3	CASSPDATDTQYF	TGTGCCAGCAGCCCCGACGCCACAGATACGCAGTATTTT
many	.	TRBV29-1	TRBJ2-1	CSVGVGGNEQFF	TGCAGCGTGGGGGTAGGGGGGAATGAGCAGTTCTTC
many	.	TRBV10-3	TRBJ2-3	CAISGMGADTQYF	TGTGCCATCAGTGGGATGGGGGCGGATACGCAGTATTTT
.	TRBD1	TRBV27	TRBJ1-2	CASSLRGQGRRGYTF	TGTGCCAGCAGTCTGAGGGGACAGGGGAGACGCGGCTACACCTTC
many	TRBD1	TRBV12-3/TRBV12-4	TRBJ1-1	CASSETGFTEAFF	TGTGCCAGCAGTGAGACAGGGTTCACTGAAGCTTTCTTT
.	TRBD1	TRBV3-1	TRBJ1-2	CASSPRDSPYGYTF	TGTGCCAGCAGCCCAAGGGACAGCCCCTATGGCTACACCTTC
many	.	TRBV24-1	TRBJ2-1	CATSGRDRTYNEQFF	TGTGCCACCAGTGGTAGGGACCGGACCTACAATGAGCAGTTCTTC
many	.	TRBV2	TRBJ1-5	CASSRWQEDQPQHF	TGTGCCAGCAGCCGTTGGCAGGAGGATCAGCCCCAGCATTTT
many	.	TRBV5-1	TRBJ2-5	CASGGREEETQYF	TGCGCCAGCGGTGGCCGAGAGGAAGAGACCCAGTACTTC
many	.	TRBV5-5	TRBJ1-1	CASSLEDRVATEAFF	TGTGCCAGCAGCTTGGAAGATCGGGTCGCCACTGAAGCTTTCTTT
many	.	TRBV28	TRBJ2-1	CASSLAGHLREFF	TGTGCCAGCAGTTTAGCGGGACACCTAAGGGAGTTCTTC
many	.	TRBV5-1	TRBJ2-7	CASSTGDGTTYEQYF	TGCGCCAGCAGCACGGGGGACGGAACCACCTACGAGCAGTACTTC
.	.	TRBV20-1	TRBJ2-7	CSARDAKAGSSSYEQCF	TGCAGTGCTAGAGATGCGAAAGCGGGCTCTAGCTCCTACGAGCAGTGCTTC
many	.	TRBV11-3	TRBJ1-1	CASSLVGRSYTEAFF	TGTGCCAGCAGCTTAGTTGGTCGGAGCTACACTGAAGCTTTCTTT
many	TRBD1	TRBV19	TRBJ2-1	CASKVDRARNEQFF	TGTGCCAGTAAGGTCGACAGGGCCAGGAATGAGCAGTTCTTC
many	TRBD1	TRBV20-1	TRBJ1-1	CSARGDRNTEAFF	TGCAGTGCTAGAGGGGACAGGAACACTGAAGCTTTCTTT
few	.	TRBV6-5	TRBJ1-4	CASQPTGVSTNEKLFF	TGTGCCAGCCAACCGACAGGAGTGTCAACTAATGAAAAACTGTTTTTT